This T cell receptor beta chain was profiled in a study of T cell responses to AZD1222 COVID-19 vaccine. In the study overall: Pooled samples include second doses given at about 4 or 12 weeks. General study points: Researchers report vaccine-associated CD4 TCRs spanning spike, with dominance at 160-218 and 743-854. Two AZD1222 administrations were followed by greater Spike-specific TCR breadth and depth.

Data came from immunoSEQ multiplex PCR; TCRdb stores just in-frame clones and leaves some out. The sample lists about 150,000 clones; 80% to 90% were seen once. The CDR3 has 14 residues. V lost 2 bases and J lost 8; bases outside the gene matches: 7. Germline values: CDR1 MDHEN, CDR2 SYDVKM. A note on this clone: Its antigen is as yet unknown.

This sequence was found in an adult in good health. Sequenced here: peripheral blood, sampled on day 0 of AZD1222 vaccination. This chain links TRBV28 with TRBJ1-2; 8 nucleotides match TRBD1. The DNA for the CDR3 is TGTGCCAGCAGTTTACCCCAGGGGGCGGCCGGCTACACCTTC. Translating it yields CASSLPQGAAGYTF.